The 26 T cell receptor beta chains in this list originate from one sample, sequenced in a study of CD8 T cells in ankylosing spondylitis. MiXCR, applied by TCRdb to the 5' RACE reads, yields one record per CDR3 protein. This sample has 110,000 to 150,000 distinct CDR3 sequences; roughly 8.3% occur once, and the top ten carry 6% to 9.5%. Input material: synovial fluid, either unsorted or a sorted T cell fraction (not recorded which). Receptor source: a male donor with ankylosing spondylitis.

This clonotype was found a few times. The gene calls are TRBV20-1 and TRBJ1-1, with TRBD1 matching over 8 bases. This CDR3 comprises 15 residues. J lost 0 bases, V lost 5 bases, and 8 bases had no gene match. Germline-derived CDR1 and CDR2 are DFQATT and SNEGSKA (reference sequence). This chain's CDR3 is CSAYRGGFMNTEAFF. In DNA form, the CDR3 reads TGCAGTGCTTACAGGGGGGGTTTTATGAACACTGAAGCTTTCTTT.

This clonotype was counted a few times. J is TRBJ2-3 and V is TRBV28; 9 nucleotides agree with TRBD2. With V trimmed by 4 bases and J by 4 bases, 15 bases remained unmatched. The germline V gene encodes CDR1 MDHEN and CDR2 SYDVKM. The CDR3 loop spans 18 amino acids. Here the CDR3 DNA reads TGTGCCAGCAGTTCCCTAGCGGGAAACTGGGTTGAGGCAGATACGCAGTATTTT. Translated, it gives CASSSLAGNWVEADTQYF.

A few counts support this clonotype. The genes are TRBV20-1 and TRBJ2-7; D uncertain. Germline lookup yields CDR1 DFQATT and CDR2 SNEGSKA (reference sequence). This CDR3 contains 12 residues. V shed 0 bases and J shed 3 bases, with 6 bases lying between them. As DNA, the CDR3 is TGCAGTGCTAGAGAAGGAAACTACGAGCAGTACTTC. It translates to CSAREGNYEQYF.

The table lists this clonotype with many counts. The CDR3 DNA follows: TGTGCCAGCAGCGTCGGCGGGGGTTATGACACCGGGGAGCTGTTTTTT. This encodes CASSVGGGYDTGELFF. The chain uses TRBV9 and TRBJ2-2, with 7 bases that match TRBD2. CDR1 and CDR2 (germline): SGDLS, YYNGEE. Trimming took 2 bases from V and 3 from J; bases not matched to a gene: 7. The CDR3 sequence is 16 residues long.

The table lists this clonotype with many counts. This sequence joins TRBV2 and TRBJ2-1; 7 nucleotides align to TRBD1. V was clipped by 2 bases and J by 0 bases; unmatched bases: 4. The germline CDR1 and CDR2 sequences are SNHLY and FYNNEI. The CDR3 is made up of 16 amino acids. The CDR3: CASSEQGQSSYNEQFF. The DNA for the CDR3 is TGTGCCAGCAGTGAACAGGGACAGAGCTCCTACAATGAGCAGTTCTTC.

This clonotype has ten or more counts. The chain employs TRBV7-9 and TRBJ1-6; tentatively, D is TRBD1 (5 bases). CDR3 length equals 13 residues. Trimming pared 5 bases from V and 10 bases from J, leaving 12 bases between. The germline V gene encodes CDR1 SEHNR and CDR2 FQNEAQ (reference sequence). CDR3: CASSRTGESPLHF. CDR3 nucleotides: TGTGCCAGCAGCCGTACGGGGGAATCACCCCTCCACTTT.

This clonotype was observed at least ten times. V is TRBV7-8 and J is TRBJ1-5, with D perhaps matching TRBD1 (5 bases). The CDR3 is made up of 19 amino acids. Germline V gene lookup returns CDR1 SGHVS and CDR2 FQNEAQ. The V gene lost 5 bases and the J gene lost 7 bases, with 30 bases spanning the gap. The CDR3 here is CASSQRGRRQGGLGQPQHF. CDR3 nucleotides: TGTGCCAGCAGCCAGCGGGGCCGGAGGCAGGGAGGTTTAGGACAGCCCCAGCATTTT.

This clonotype has a count of ten or more. This chain uses TRBV7-2 with TRBJ1-2, with a possible D match to TRBD1 (5 bases). The CDR3 spans 12 residues. Looked up from germline, CDR1 is SGHTA and CDR2 is FQGNSA. The V end lost 5 bases, the J end lost 5 bases, and 9 bases lay between the germline ends. Written as DNA, the CDR3 is TGTGCCAGCAGCCAGGAGGGGTATGGCTACACCTTC. Residues: CASSQEGYGYTF.

This clonotype was detected only a few times. The chain employs TRBV18 and TRBJ2-2, with D maybe TRBD2 (5 bases). The V gene's germline CDR1 is KGHSH and CDR2 LQKENI. CDR3 length: 16 residues. V lost 6 bases, J lost 0 bases, and 14 bases lay in between. CDR3 amino acids: CASSLRGWPNTGELFF. The CDR3 DNA is TGTGCCAGCTCGTTACGCGGGTGGCCGAACACCGGGGAGCTGTTTTTT.

The chain links TRBV6-5 to TRBJ2-6, with 8 bases aligning to TRBD1. The CDR3 has 17 amino acids. Germline CDR1 MNHEY, CDR2 SVGAGI. Trimming removed 3 bases from V and 2 bases from J; junction bases left unmatched: 6. The DNA of the CDR3 is TGTGCCAGCAGTTATGGGACAGGAGAGGCTGGGGCCAACGTCCTGACTTTC. Protein: CASSYGTGEAGANVLTF.

This clonotype has just a few counts. The chain recombines TRBV5-1 with TRBJ2-6; TRBD1 agrees at 11 bases. Per germline, CDR1 SGHRS and CDR2 YFSETQ. The CDR3 spans 17 residues. Trimming removed 4 bases from V and 0 bases from J; junction bases left unmatched: 3. CDR3 sequence: CASSPGTGGSGANVLTF. Written as DNA, the CDR3 is TGCGCCAGCAGCCCCGGGACAGGGGGCTCTGGGGCCAACGTCCTGACTTTC.

This clonotype was observed a few times. V gene TRBV6-5 combines with J gene TRBJ1-5, with D unclear. Trimming stripped 5 bases from V and 5 bases from J, with 7 bases between. The CDR3 loop spans 12 amino acids. The germline V gene encodes CDR1 MNHEY and CDR2 SVGAGI. In nucleotides, the CDR3 is TGTGCCAGCAGTCACCCAGATCAGCCCCAGCATTTT. The encoded protein is CASSHPDQPQHF.

This clonotype is classed as medium-sized. The chain links TRBV20-1 to TRBJ2-1; a possible D gene is TRBD1 (6 bases). CDR1 and CDR2 (germline): DFQATT, SNEGSKA (reference sequence). The CDR3 consists of 15 residues. V lost 3 bases and J lost 9, with 21 bases in between. The CDR3 spells CSARTTRRGMFEQFF. The CDR3 DNA sequence: TGCAGTGCTAGGACCACTAGAAGGGGGATGTTTGAGCAGTTCTTC.

The chain employs TRBV20-1 and TRBJ1-4; no reliable D call. The CDR3 runs 13 residues. The V gene lost 1 base and the J gene lost 8 bases, with 11 bases spanning the gap. CDR1 and CDR2 (germline): DFQATT, SNEGSKA (reference sequence). CDR3 loop: CSARGTFGEKLFF. The DNA of the CDR3 is TGCAGTGCTAGAGGGACTTTTGGAGAAAAACTGTTTTTT.

This clonotype was detected only a few times. This sequence joins TRBV29-1 and TRBJ2-7; D ambiguous. V was cut by 7 bases and J by 7 bases, with 17 bases left in between. Germline values: CDR1 SQVTM, CDR2 ANQGSEA. This CDR3 has 12 residues. CDR3 nucleotides: TGCAGCGCAGGATCAGGATTGGGAGAGCAGTACTTC. Protein: CSAGSGLGEQYF.

This clonotype came up many times. The CDR3 loop reads CASWRVNTEAFF. The CDR3 DNA is TGTGCCAGCTGGAGGGTGAACACTGAAGCTTTCTTT. The V gene is TRBV28, the J gene TRBJ1-1; D ambiguous. Germline V gene sequence: CDR1 MDHEN, CDR2 SYDVKM. Deletions cut 8 bases from V and 0 bases from J, with 7 bases between. The CDR3 is made up of 12 amino acids. The complete variable domain, with remaining parts taken from reference TRBV28 and TRBJ1-1, reads DVKVTQSSRYLVKRTGEKVFLECVQDMDHENMFWYRQDPGLGLRLIYFSYDVKMKEKGDIPEGYSVSREKKERFSLILESASTNQTSMYLCASWRVNTEAFFGQGTRLTVV.

The table lists this clonotype with a few counts. The rearrangement links TRBV4-2 to TRBJ1-1; D may be TRBD1 (5 bases). Looked up from germline, CDR1 is LGHNA and CDR2 is YNFKEQ. This CDR3 spans 14 amino acids. The ends were cut back, 1 base at V and 5 bases at J, with 11 bases in the middle. The CDR3 protein is CASSQAEGDTEAFF. The CDR3 DNA sequence: TGTGCCAGCAGCCAAGCTGAAGGGGATACTGAAGCTTTCTTT.

This clonotype was counted ten times or more. V is TRBV6-6 and J is TRBJ2-7; no clear D. CDR1 is MNHNY, CDR2 SVGAGI, per germline (reference sequence). The CDR3 spans 12 residues. Trimming removed 0 bases from V and 6 bases from J, with 6 bases in between. The DNA of the CDR3 is TGTGCCAGCAGTTACTCGACTGGCGAGCAGTACTTC. This sequence encodes CASSYSTGEQYF.

The chain is built from TRBV7-8 and TRBJ1-5; tentative D call: TRBD1 (5 bases). The germline V gene encodes CDR1 SGHVS and CDR2 FQNEAQ. The length of the CDR3 is 16 residues. V lost 5 bases and J 7 bases, leaving 21 bases between the germline ends. The CDR3 loop is CASSDLGGRSRQPQHF. CDR3 bases: TGTGCCAGCAGCGATCTTGGGGGTCGGTCGCGGCAGCCCCAGCATTTT.

V usage is TRBV20-1 and J usage is TRBJ2-3; tentatively, D is TRBD2 (6 bases). V was trimmed by 7 bases and J by 5 bases, leaving 13 bases between them. The CDR3 has 12 residues. The germline gives CDR1 DFQATT, CDR2 SNEGSKA (reference sequence). CDR3 protein: CSGSGVVDTQYF. The CDR3 bases are TGCAGTGGCTCGGGGGTAGTAGATACGCAGTATTTT.

This clonotype has a handful of counts. The chain is built from TRBV7-2 and TRBJ2-7, with 7 bases aligning to TRBD1. The J segment lost 1 base and the V segment lost 5 bases, leaving 5 bases of the junction unmatched. Germline V gene lookup returns CDR1 SGHTA and CDR2 FQGNSA. The CDR3 loop spans 14 amino acids. The CDR3 sequence is CASSPYRGSYEQYF. The CDR3 DNA follows: TGTGCCAGCAGCCCTTACAGGGGTTCCTACGAGCAGTACTTC. Full variable domain (outside the CDR3, taken from reference TRBV7-2 and TRBJ2-7): GAGVSQSPSNKVTEKGKDVELRCDPISGHTALYWYRQSLGQGLEFLIYFQGNSAPDKSGLPSDRFSAERTGGSVSTLTIQRTQQEDSAVYLCASSPYRGSYEQYFGPGTRLTVT.

The V gene is TRBV7-9, the J gene TRBJ2-6; 7 bases line up with TRBD1. The germline V gene encodes CDR1 SEHNR and CDR2 FQNEAQ (reference sequence). The CDR3 is 17 residues long. V trimming: 4 bases; J trimming: 2 bases; junction bases outside the gene matches: 8. CDR3 amino acids: CASSSPTGNPGANVLTF. CDR3 DNA sequence: TGTGCCAGCAGCTCTCCGACAGGGAACCCTGGGGCCAACGTCCTGACTTTC. The full variable domain, completed using reference TRBV7-9 and TRBJ2-6, is DTGVSQNPRHKITKRGQNVTFRCDPISEHNRLYWYRQTLGQGPEFLTYFQNEAQLEKSRLLSDRFSAERPKGSFSTLEIQRTEQGDSAMYLCASSSPTGNPGANVLTFGAGSRLTVL.

In its sample, this clonotype was seen a few times. This chain joins TRBV15 and TRBJ1-5; maybe TRBD1 (6 bases). The V end lost 0 bases, the J end lost 7 bases, and 13 bases lay between the germline ends. The CDR3 length is 15 residues. The germline V gene encodes CDR1 LNHNV and CDR2 YYDKDF (reference sequence). CDR3 nucleotide sequence: TGTGCCACCAGCAGAGACCGGCTGAGGGGGCAGCCCCAGCATTTT. Its protein product is CATSRDRLRGQPQHF.

The rearrangement links TRBV9 to TRBJ2-1; 7 bases line up with TRBD2. The CDR3 spans 16 residues. V lost 0 bases and J lost 3; bases outside the gene matches: 6. Per germline, CDR1 SGDLS and CDR2 YYNGEE. CDR3 bases: TGTGCCAGCAGCGTAGACCCGGGAGGACGCTACAATGAGCAGTTCTTC. Translating it yields CASSVDPGGRYNEQFF.

The V and J genes are TRBV12-5 and TRBJ2-2, with D unresolved. Trimming shortened V by 3 bases and J by 5 bases, and 7 bases separated the two germline ends. The CDR3 length is 13 residues. Per germline, CDR1 LGHNT and CDR2 FRNRAP. CDR3 coding DNA: TGTGCTAGTGGTTTAGGCCTTACCGGGGAGCTGTTTTTT. It yields the protein CASGLGLTGELFF. Full variable domain (missing parts from reference TRBV12-5 and TRBJ2-2): DARVTQTPRHKVTEMGQEVTMRCQPILGHNTVFWYRQTMMQGLELLAYFRNRAPLDDSGMPKDRFSAEMPDATLATLKIQPSEPRDSAVYFCASGLGLTGELFFGEGSRLTVL.

This rearrangement joins TRBV4-2 to TRBJ1-6; D possibly corresponds to TRBD1 (6 bases). CDR1 is LGHNA and CDR2 is YNFKEQ in the germline V gene. Between the trimmed V and J ends, which lost 1 base and 7 bases, there was a span of 17 bases. The CDR3 has 17 amino acids. The CDR3 coding sequence is TGTGCCAGCAGCCAAGGGGGGCTTGCTGGGGGAAATTCACCCCTCCACTTT. Translated: CASSQGGLAGGNSPLHF.